These T cell receptor beta chains were read from a single sample in a study of T cells after yellow fever vaccination. In TCRdb, the 5' RACE reads were re-called with MiXCR into one record per CDR3 protein. The sample yields hundreds of thousands of distinct CDR3 sequences, roughly 3.5% seen once. Sequenced material: PBMCs, taken on the day of the yellow fever booster vaccination. All receptors derive from a man in his late teens or twenties who received the YFV17D yellow fever vaccine. The CDR3 runs from the conserved cysteine through the conserved F or W. Fields, in order: D gene, V gene, CDR3 protein. D genes are given only for firm matches.

TRBD1 TRBV24-1 CATSDWTGDYGYTF
. TRBV9 CASSERVVGTDTQYF
. TRBV7-2 CASSPHLDTQYF
TRBD2 TRBV7-2 CASSLSGDGSNEQFF
TRBD2 TRBV6-2/TRBV6-3 CASSSDPILAGDTHLSF
. TRBV6-1 CASSDSGTPQLHF
. TRBV7-2 CASSLRPGEGTQYF
. TRBV18 CASSPTGLAAGFF
. TRBV5-1 CASSLEVDNSPLHF
. TRBV5-6 CASSFPSGTEAFF
. TRBV3-1 CASSQYGGYEQYF
. TRBV19 CASSIWAAGSGTEAFF
TRBD1 TRBV7-3 CASSLWGQGALNEQFF
. TRBV10-1 CASSDDPIRPYEQYF
. TRBV24-1 CATTEGTEAFF
. TRBV15 CATSTLDSLGEAFF
. TRBV10-3 CAISEPGAGNTIYF
. TRBV9 CASSVADFSTQYF
. TRBV6-5 CASSWQIPNSPLHF
. TRBV6-6 CASSYSHSDNSPLHF
. TRBV14 CASSQVGIETQYF
. TRBV4-2 CASSQGWAEGNEKLFF
TRBD1 TRBV27 CASSTHPTGGSYGYTF
TRBD1 TRBV6-6 CASSYTPGQATYNEQFF
. TRBV9 CASSVQGGYTGELFF
. TRBV4-3 CASSFVGEAYEQYF
. TRBV7-6 CASSLAQRNTEAFF
. TRBV20-1 CSARRQAGETQYF
TRBD2 TRBV20-1 CSAKDMASGLQETQYF
. TRBV12-3/TRBV12-4 CASTPRGRLWEQFF
TRBD1 TRBV20-1 CSATADRGAGPSTDTQYF
. TRBV29-1 CSVTGQPQQFF
TRBD1 TRBV29-1 CSVEGQGLYNEQFF
TRBD1 TRBV5-1 CASSERTGGTEAFF
. TRBV4-3 CASSQETDLSSYNEQFF
. TRBV29-1 CSVVGRGEYEQYF
. TRBV6-6 CATLNWTGLKLFF
TRBD1 TRBV5-1 CASSYSTGADTEAFF
. TRBV3-1 CASSQAGRAGYGYTF
TRBD1 TRBV5-1 CASSLGQGNYGYTF
. TRBV18 CASSPPSPVRETQYF
. TRBV7-2 CASSSIGNTIYF
. TRBV7-2 CASSPGHSGANVLTF
. TRBV5-1 CASSHRSEGLNEQFF
TRBD2 TRBV20-1 CSAGTSGGTGPHEQYF
TRBD1 TRBV29-1 CSVDETGTYNEQFF
TRBD1 TRBV29-1 CSVEDQYRGNTEAFF
. TRBV9 CASSLYVTGELFF
. TRBV3-1 CASSQEEATQETQYF
. TRBV4-3 CASSQEYTATNEKLFF